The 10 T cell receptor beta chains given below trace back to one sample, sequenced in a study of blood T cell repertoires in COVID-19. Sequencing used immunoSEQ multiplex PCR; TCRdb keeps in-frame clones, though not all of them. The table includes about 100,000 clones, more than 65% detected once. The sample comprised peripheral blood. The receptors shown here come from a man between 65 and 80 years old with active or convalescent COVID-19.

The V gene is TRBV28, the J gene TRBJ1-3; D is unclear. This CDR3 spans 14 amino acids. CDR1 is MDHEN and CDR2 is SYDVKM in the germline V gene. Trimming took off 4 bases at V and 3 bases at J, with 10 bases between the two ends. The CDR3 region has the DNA TGTGCCAGCAGTTCCCCGGAGGTTGGAAACACCATATATTTT. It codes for CASSSPEVGNTIYF.

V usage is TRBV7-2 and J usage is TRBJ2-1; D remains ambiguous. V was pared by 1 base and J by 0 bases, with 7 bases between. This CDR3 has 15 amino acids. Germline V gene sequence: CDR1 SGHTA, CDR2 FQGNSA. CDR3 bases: TGTGCCAGCAGCTTAGGCGCAAGCTCCTACAATGAGCAGTTCTTC. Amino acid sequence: CASSLGASSYNEQFF.

The CDR3 nucleotides are TGTGCCAGCAGTCAGGGGACAGGGCGTAAGCAGTACTTC. This translates into CASSQGTGRKQYF. This chain joins TRBV12-3 or TRBV12-4 and TRBJ2-7; 9 bases agree with TRBD1. The CDR3 has 13 amino acids. V lost 5 bases and J lost 8; bases outside the gene matches: 7.

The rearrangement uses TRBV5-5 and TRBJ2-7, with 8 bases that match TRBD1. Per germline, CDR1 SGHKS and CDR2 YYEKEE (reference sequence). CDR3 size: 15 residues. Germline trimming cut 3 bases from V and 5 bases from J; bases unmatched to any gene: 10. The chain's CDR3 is CASSYRQGAPHEQYF. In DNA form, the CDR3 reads TGTGCCAGCAGCTATCGGCAGGGGGCGCCCCACGAGCAGTACTTC.

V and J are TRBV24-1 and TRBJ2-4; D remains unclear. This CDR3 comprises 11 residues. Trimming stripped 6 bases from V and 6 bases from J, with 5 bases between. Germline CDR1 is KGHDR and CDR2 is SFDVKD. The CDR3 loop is CATSFLNIQYF. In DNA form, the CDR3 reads TGTGCCACCAGTTTTCTAAACATTCAGTACTTC.

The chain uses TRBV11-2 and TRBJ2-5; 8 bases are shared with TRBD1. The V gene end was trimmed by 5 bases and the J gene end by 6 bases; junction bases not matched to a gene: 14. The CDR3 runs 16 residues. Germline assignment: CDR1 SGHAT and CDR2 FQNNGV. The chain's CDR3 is CASSAARDRNLKTQYF. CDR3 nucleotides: TGTGCCAGCAGCGCCGCTCGGGACAGGAATTTGAAGACCCAGTACTTC.

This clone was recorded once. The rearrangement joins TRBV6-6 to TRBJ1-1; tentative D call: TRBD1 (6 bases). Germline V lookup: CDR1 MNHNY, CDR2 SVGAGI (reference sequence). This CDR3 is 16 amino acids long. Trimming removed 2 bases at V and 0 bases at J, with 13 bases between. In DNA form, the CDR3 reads TGTGCCAGCAGTTACAATTCCCCAGGGGTGAACACTGAAGCTTTCTTT. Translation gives CASSYNSPGVNTEAFF.

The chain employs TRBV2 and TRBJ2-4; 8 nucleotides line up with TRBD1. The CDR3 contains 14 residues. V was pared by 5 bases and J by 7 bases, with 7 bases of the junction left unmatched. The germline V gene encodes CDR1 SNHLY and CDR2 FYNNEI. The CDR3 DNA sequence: TGTGCCAGCAGTCCCACTAACAGGGGGAACATTCAGTACTTC. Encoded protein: CASSPTNRGNIQYF.

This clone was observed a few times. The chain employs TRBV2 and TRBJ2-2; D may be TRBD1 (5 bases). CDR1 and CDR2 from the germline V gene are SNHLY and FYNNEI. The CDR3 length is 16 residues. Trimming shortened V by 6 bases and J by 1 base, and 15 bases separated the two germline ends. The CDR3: CASRGQGHKNTGELFF. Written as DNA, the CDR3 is TGTGCCAGCAGGGGCCAAGGACACAAGAACACCGGGGAGCTGTTTTTT. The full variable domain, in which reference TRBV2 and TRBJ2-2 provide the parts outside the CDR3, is EPEVTQTPSHQVTQMGQEVILRCVPISNHLYFYWYRQILGQKVEFLVSFYNNEISEKSEIFDDQFSVERPDGSNFTLKIRSTKLEDSAMYFCASRGQGHKNTGELFFGEGSRLTVL.

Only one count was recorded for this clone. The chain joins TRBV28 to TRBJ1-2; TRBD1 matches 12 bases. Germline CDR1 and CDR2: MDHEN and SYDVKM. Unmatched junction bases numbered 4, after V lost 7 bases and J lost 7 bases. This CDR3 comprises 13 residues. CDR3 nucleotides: TGTGCCAGCATTGGGACAGGGGGCGTTGGCTACACCTTC. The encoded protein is CASIGTGGVGYTF.